The 21 T cell receptor beta chains given below trace back to one sample, sequenced in a study of CD8+CD57+ T cells in acquired aplastic anemia. Genomic DNA, serving as template, underwent TCR beta VDJ and CDR3 profiling. TCRdb processed the reads anew with MiXCR; each CDR3 protein has one entry. The table lists roughly 180,000 distinct CDR3 sequences, 40% to 55% of them singletons, with approximately 3% in the top ten. Sequencing was done on a sample of sorted CD4+, CD8+, or CD8+CD57+ T cells (not recorded which) from PBMCs. The receptors were gathered from a human donor in good health.

The chain employs TRBV2 and TRBJ2-1, with TRBD2 matching over 8 bases. This CDR3 is built from 13 residues. J gave up 14 bases and V 1 base, and 7 bases lay outside the gene matches. CDR1 is SNHLY and CDR2 is FYNNEI in the germline V gene. CDR3 residues: CASSEEQAGVEFF. The CDR3 DNA sequence: TGTGCCAGCAGTGAAGAGCAAGCGGGAGTGGAGTTCTTC.

Ten or more counts support this clonotype. A much bigger clone sits one base away, suggesting this may be a read error. The limits of the CDR3 on the DNA are not certain, so only TCRdb's listed CDR3 is given. The genes are TRBV29-1 and TRBJ1-2; the table assigns TRBD1, which was not confirmed against the DNA. Germline assignment: CDR1 SQVTM and CDR2 ANQGSEA. With termini counted, the CDR3 has 12 amino acids. CDR3 protein: CSVGTGSYGHTF.

This clonotype was recorded many times. The J gene is TRBJ2-5, the V gene TRBV11-2; D is perhaps TRBD1 or TRBD2 (7 bases each). V lost 4 bases, J lost 5 bases, and 14 bases lay in between. The CDR3 has 14 amino acids. Germline CDR1 and CDR2: SGHAT and FQNNGV. The CDR3 region is CASSWRQGGETQYF. DNA for the CDR3: TGTGCCAGCAGCTGGCGACAGGGAGGGGAGACCCAGTACTTC.

This clonotype was detected a few times. The chain joins TRBV6-1 to TRBJ2-7, with 9 bases aligning to TRBD2. The CDR3 totals 18 residues. Trimming took 6 bases from V and 0 from J; bases not matched to a gene: 15. The germline V gene has CDR1 MNHNS and CDR2 SASEGT. DNA for the CDR3: TGTGCCAGCAGCCAAATTCTCGCGGGAGGGCCCTTCTCCTACGAGCAGTACTTC. Its translation: CASSQILAGGPFSYEQYF.

In the case of this clonotype: Just one base apart from a much larger clone, this may be a read error. This chain connects TRBV27 to TRBJ2-7, with D unclear. CDR3 size: 14 residues. Germline values: CDR1 MNHEY, CDR2 SMNVEV (reference sequence). The CDR3 DNA reads TGTGCCAGCAGTTTATCTACTAACTCCTACGAGCAGCACTTC. This sequence encodes CASSLSTNSYEQHF.

This clonotype was counted between two and nine times. The rearrangement joins TRBV7-6 to TRBJ2-1, with 7 positions matching TRBD2. This CDR3 has 14 residues. Germline CDR1 and CDR2: SGHVS and FNYEAQ. V dropped 11 bases and J dropped 5; count of bases not matched to a gene: 12. The CDR3 region is CAFSGGGSHNEQFF. CDR3 sequence (DNA): TGTGCCTTCTCGGGAGGCGGGAGCCACAATGAGCAGTTCTTC.

This clonotype was detected many times. V usage is TRBV20-1 and J usage is TRBJ2-7; TRBD2 aligns across 8 bases. The V gene's germline CDR1 is DFQATT and CDR2 SNEGSKA (reference sequence). The junction had 7 bases not matched to a gene; V was cut back by 3 bases and J by 3 bases. The CDR3 is made up of 14 amino acids. The CDR3 spells CSASDRGRFYEQYF. In nucleotides, the CDR3 is TGCAGTGCTAGTGATCGCGGGAGGTTCTACGAGCAGTACTTC.

The table lists this clonotype with a few counts. V is TRBV10-3 and J is TRBJ2-2, with TRBD1 identical over 10 bases. Looked up from germline, CDR1 is ENHRY and CDR2 is SYGVKD. The ends lost 3 bases at V and 5 bases at J; junction bases unmatched: 6. The CDR3 totals 16 residues. The DNA of the CDR3 is TGTGCCATCAGTGAACGGGGACAGGGGCGGACCGGGGAGCTGTTTTTT. Translation gives CAISERGQGRTGELFF.

Remarks on this clonotype: The conserved closing phenylalanine or tryptophan is absent in this CDR3, likely reflecting a read error. The V and J genes are TRBV5-1 and TRBJ2-1; 7 bases map to TRBD1. CDR1 is SGHRS and CDR2 is YFSETQ in the germline V gene. This CDR3 is built from 14 residues. V was pared by 1 base and J by 4 bases, with 2 bases of the junction left unmatched. CDR3 sequence reads: CASSLTGVYNEQFL. DNA of the CDR3: TGCGCCAGCAGCTTGACAGGGGTATACAATGAGCAGTTCCTC.

This clonotype appeared many times. The V call is TRBV10-3, the J call TRBJ2-6, with 10 positions matching TRBD2. This CDR3 is 18 amino acids long. J lost 0 bases, V lost 4 bases, and 6 bases had no gene match. Germline CDR1 reads ENHRY; CDR2 reads SYGVKD. CDR3 sequence (DNA): TGTGCCATCAGTGCCTCTAGCGGGAGTGTCTCTGGGGCCAACGTCCTGACTTTC. It yields the protein CAISASSGSVSGANVLTF.

The chain uses TRBV7-8 and TRBJ1-5, with 8 bases lining up with TRBD1. This CDR3 is built from 14 residues. V gave up 5 bases and J gave up 7 bases; unmatched junction bases: 7. The germline CDR1 and CDR2 sequences are SGHVS and FQNEAQ. In DNA, the CDR3 is TGTGCCAGCAGCCAGACAGGGGCGAGACAGCCCCAGCATTTT. As protein: CASSQTGARQPQHF.

This clonotype was counted at least ten times. The chain links TRBV7-9 to TRBJ2-7, with D perhaps matching TRBD2 (7 bases). Germline lookup yields CDR1 SEHNR and CDR2 FQNEAQ (reference sequence). The V gene lost 5 bases and the J gene lost 3 bases, with 14 bases spanning the gap. CDR3 length equals 14 residues. DNA for the CDR3: TGTGCCAGCAGCGAGGGGGGGGTGCGCTACGAGCAGTACTTC. Protein sequence: CASSEGGVRYEQYF.

This clonotype was detected only a few times. The chain recombines TRBV27 with TRBJ2-3; D not resolved. The CDR3 consists of 11 residues. Germline V lookup: CDR1 MNHEY, CDR2 SMNVEV (reference sequence). Trimming removed 4 bases from V and 7 bases from J, with 6 bases in between. Written as DNA, the CDR3 is TGTGCCAGCAGTTCCTCCCATACGCAGTATTTT. Translated, it gives CASSSSHTQYF.

This clonotype showed up many times. The rearrangement links TRBV11-1 to TRBJ2-2; TRBD1 matches 7 bases. Losses at the gene ends were 5 bases for V and 0 bases for J; bases not matched to a gene: 6. The CDR3 runs 16 residues. Germline CDR1 reads SGHAT; CDR2 reads FQDESV (reference sequence). CDR3 bases: TGTGCCAGCAGCCTGGTGGGACAGCCGAACACCGGGGAGCTGTTTTTT. Protein: CASSLVGQPNTGELFF.

In the case of this clonotype: At one end, the junction sequence differs from germline, possibly due to a read error. The CDR3 DNA reads as TGTGCCACCAGTGATCTGCTAGCGGGGACAGGTACGCAGTATTTT. It encodes CATSDLLAGTGTQYF. The genes are TRBV24-1 and TRBJ2-3, with D perhaps TRBD2 (9 bases). There are 15 residues in the CDR3. The germline CDR1 and CDR2 sequences are KGHDR and SFDVKD.

This clonotype was detected many times. The chain joins TRBV7-2 to TRBJ1-4, with D tentatively TRBD1 (6 bases). The germline V gene encodes CDR1 SGHTA and CDR2 FQGNSA. V lost 1 base to trimming and J lost 3 bases, with 6 bases between them. The CDR3 consists of 14 residues. The CDR3 DNA follows: TGTGCCAGCAGCTTAGGACAGGCTAATGAAAAACTGTTTTTT. It yields the protein CASSLGQANEKLFF.

V gene TRBV2 combines with J gene TRBJ2-7; D remains ambiguous. The CDR3 sequence is 11 residues long. V was pared by 3 bases and J by 7 bases, with 7 bases between. Germline CDR1 is SNHLY and CDR2 is FYNNEI. This chain's CDR3 is CASSDWSEQYF. The CDR3 region has the DNA TGTGCCAGCAGTGATTGGTCTGAGCAGTACTTC.

The V call is TRBV25-1, the J call TRBJ2-1, with D perhaps matching TRBD2 (6 bases). Trimming left V 7 bases short and J 2 bases short, with 12 bases between. The CDR3 covers 14 residues. In germline, CDR1 is MGHDK, CDR2 SYGVNS. The DNA for the CDR3 is TGTGCCAGCAATAGGGCGGGGCCCTACAATGAGCAGTTCTTC. It codes for CASNRAGPYNEQFF.

This clonotype was counted ten times or more. The rearrangement joins TRBV20-1 to TRBJ2-1; a weak D match, TRBD2 (6 bases). Trimming shortened V by 6 bases and J by 12 bases, and 36 bases separated the two germline ends. Germline-derived CDR1 and CDR2 are DFQATT and SNEGSKA (reference sequence). CDR3 size: 18 residues. The CDR3 spells CSATTPYTGSSGLGGQFF. As DNA, the CDR3 is TGCAGTGCCACTACCCCATATACTGGTAGTAGCGGATTAGGTGGGCAGTTCTTC.

Many counts were recorded for this clonotype. The chain recombines TRBV7-9 with TRBJ2-1; 14 bases fit TRBD2. The V gene's germline CDR1 is SEHNR and CDR2 FQNEAQ (reference sequence). The trim removed 5 bases at V and 8 bases at J, leaving 8 bases unmatched. This CDR3 is 16 amino acids long. This CDR3 is CASSGWTSGRSDEQFF. The CDR3 DNA reads TGTGCCAGCAGCGGATGGACTAGCGGGAGGAGCGATGAGCAGTTCTTC.

This clonotype appeared a single time. The CDR3 here is CATSDLANPDTQYF. For the CDR3, the DNA is TGTGCCACCAGTGATTTGGCCAACCCAGATACGCAGTATTTT. The chain carries TRBV24-1 and TRBJ2-3; D remains unclear. In germline, CDR1 is KGHDR, CDR2 SFDVKD. This CDR3 spans 14 amino acids. V lost 0 bases and J 4 bases, leaving 7 bases between the germline ends.